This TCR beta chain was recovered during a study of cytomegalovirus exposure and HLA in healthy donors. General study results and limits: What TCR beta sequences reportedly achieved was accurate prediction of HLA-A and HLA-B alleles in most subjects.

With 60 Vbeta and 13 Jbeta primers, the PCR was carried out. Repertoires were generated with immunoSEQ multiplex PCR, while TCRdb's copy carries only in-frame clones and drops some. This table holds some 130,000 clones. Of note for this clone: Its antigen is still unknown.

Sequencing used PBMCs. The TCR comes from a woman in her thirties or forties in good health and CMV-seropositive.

The CDR3: CASGTGYEQYF. In DNA form, the CDR3 reads TGTGCCTCCGGGACAGGCTACGAGCAGTACTTC. V and J are TRBV30 and TRBJ2-7; 8 bases fit TRBD1. Germline CDR1 reads GTSNPN; CDR2 reads SVGIG (reference sequence). The CDR3 loop spans 11 amino acids. V was clipped by 7 bases and J by 3 bases; unmatched bases: 2. Looking up the rest from reference TRBV30 and TRBJ2-7 gives the full variable domain: SQTIHQWPATLVQPVGSPLSLECTVEGTSNPNLYWYRQAAGRGLQLLFYSVGIGQISSEVPQNLSASRPQDRQFILSSKKLLLSDSGFYLCASGTGYEQYFGPGTRLTVT.